The source of this T cell receptor beta chain is a study of human T cells and chemical hapten exposure. This clonotype was observed at least ten times. Time point: patch test 1, 2 weeks after DPC sensitization. Stated treatment: therapeutic diphenylcyclopropenone sensitization with weekly scalp DPC. Germline trimming cut 3 bases from V and 1 base from J; bases unmatched to any gene: 6. Looked up from germline, CDR1 is LGHDT and CDR2 is YNNKEL (reference sequence). The CDR3 contains 17 residues. TCRdb reprocessed the RACE reads via MiXCR and lists one record per CDR3 protein. The table records more than 95,000 distinct CDR3 sequences, about 12% of them present only once.

The sequences come from whole blood, collected in connection with sensitization to the hapten diphenylcyclopropenone (DPC). The clonotype comes from a woman aged 45-59 years with alopecia areata. Some clones in this sample may be carry-over from other donors' samples. This chain uses TRBV3-1 with TRBJ1-5; 10 bases are a match to TRBD1. CDR3 amino acids: CASSHGTGAWSNQPQHF. The DNA for the CDR3 is TGTGCCAGCAGCCACGGGACAGGGGCTTGGAGCAATCAGCCCCAGCATTTT.